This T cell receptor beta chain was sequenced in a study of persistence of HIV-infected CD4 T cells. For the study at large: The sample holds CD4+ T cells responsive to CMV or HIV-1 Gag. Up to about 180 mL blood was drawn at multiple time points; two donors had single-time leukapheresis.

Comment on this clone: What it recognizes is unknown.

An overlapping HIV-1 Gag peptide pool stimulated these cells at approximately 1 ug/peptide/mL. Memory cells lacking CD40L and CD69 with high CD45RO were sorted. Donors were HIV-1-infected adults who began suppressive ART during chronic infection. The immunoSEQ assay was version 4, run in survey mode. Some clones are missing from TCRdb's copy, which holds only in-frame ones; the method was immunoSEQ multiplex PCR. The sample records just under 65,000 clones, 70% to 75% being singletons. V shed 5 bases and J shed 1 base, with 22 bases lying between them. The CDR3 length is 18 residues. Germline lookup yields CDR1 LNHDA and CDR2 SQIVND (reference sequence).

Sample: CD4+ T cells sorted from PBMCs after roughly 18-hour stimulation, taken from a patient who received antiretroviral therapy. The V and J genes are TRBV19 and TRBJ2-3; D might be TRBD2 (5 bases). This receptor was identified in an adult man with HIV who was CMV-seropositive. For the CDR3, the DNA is TGTGCCAGTAGTCGATTAACAGCTGTTCCCGGGGGCACAGATACGCAGTATTTT. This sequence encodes CASSRLTAVPGGTDTQYF.